This T cell receptor beta chain is drawn from a study of blood T cell repertoires in COVID-19. Study-level background: PBMCs, B-cell-depleted T cells, or T cells were the source of the cDNA or gDNA that made up the material.

Per the study methods: Estimates of nucleated cell counts were drawn from the amplification of reference gene primers. The repertoire was sequenced with immunoSEQ multiplex PCR; TCRdb's copy has only in-frame clones and lacks some. V, J and clone size are those of that table, while D and trimming were read from the DNA. Of some 270,000 clones listed, 89% are singletons. The CDR3 covers 14 residues. Germline V CDR1 and CDR2: KGHSH, LQKENI. V was pared by 3 bases and J by 6 bases, with 14 bases between. Sequenced input: peripheral blood. The J gene is TRBJ1-1, the V gene TRBV18; the D gene is possibly TRBD1 (5 bases). The sequence was obtained from a man in his fifties with acute or convalescent COVID-19. The CDR3 reads CASSPPSGGAEAFF. CDR3 nucleotides: TGTGCCAGCTCACCCCCCTCGGGAGGGGCTGAAGCTTTCTTT.